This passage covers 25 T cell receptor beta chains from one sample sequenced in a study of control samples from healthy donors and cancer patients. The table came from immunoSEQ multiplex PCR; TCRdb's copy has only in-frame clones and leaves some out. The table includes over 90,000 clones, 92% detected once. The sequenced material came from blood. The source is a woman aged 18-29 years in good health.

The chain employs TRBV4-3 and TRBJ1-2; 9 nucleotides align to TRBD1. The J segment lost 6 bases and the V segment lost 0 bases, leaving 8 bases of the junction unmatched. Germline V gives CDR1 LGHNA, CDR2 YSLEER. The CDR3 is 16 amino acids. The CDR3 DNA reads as TGCGCCAGCAGCCAAGAGTGGCGGACAGGGGAGGATGGCTACACCTTC. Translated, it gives CASSQEWRTGEDGYTF.

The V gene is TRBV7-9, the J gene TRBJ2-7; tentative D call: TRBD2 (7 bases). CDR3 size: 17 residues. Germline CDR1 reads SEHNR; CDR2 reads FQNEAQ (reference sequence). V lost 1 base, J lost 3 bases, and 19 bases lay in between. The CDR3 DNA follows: TGTGCCAGCAGCTTAGGCCTATCTTGGGGGGGCCTCTACGAGCAGTACTTC. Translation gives CASSLGLSWGGLYEQYF.

The CDR3 nucleotides read TGCAGCGTTGAAGTGGAGGCGGGGAGTGAGCAGTTCTTC. Its protein is CSVEVEAGSEQFF. This rearrangement joins TRBV29-1 to TRBJ2-1, with D possibly TRBD2 on 6 matching bases. This CDR3 contains 13 residues. V was cut by 1 base and J by 9 bases, with 13 bases left in between. Germline values: CDR1 SQVTM, CDR2 ANQGSEA.

CDR3 nucleotides: TGTGCCACCAGCAGAGGGCCACGGGAGCTCTACACCTTC. This gives the protein CATSRGPRELYTF. The V gene is TRBV15, the J gene TRBJ1-2, with D unclear. The CDR3 totals 13 residues. The V end lost 1 base, the J end lost 10 bases, and 13 bases lay between the germline ends. Germline assignment: CDR1 LNHNV and CDR2 YYDKDF (reference sequence).

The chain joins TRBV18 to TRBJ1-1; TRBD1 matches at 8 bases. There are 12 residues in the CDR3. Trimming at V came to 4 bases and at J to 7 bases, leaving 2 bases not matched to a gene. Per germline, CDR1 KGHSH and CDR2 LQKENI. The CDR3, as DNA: TGTGCCAGCTCACGGACAGGGAATGAAGCTTTCTTT. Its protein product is CASSRTGNEAFF.

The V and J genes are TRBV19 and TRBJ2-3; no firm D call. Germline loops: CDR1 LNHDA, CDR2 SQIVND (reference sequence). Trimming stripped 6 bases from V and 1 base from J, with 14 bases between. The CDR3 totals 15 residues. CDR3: CASSRPGAGTDTQYF. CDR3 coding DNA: TGTGCCAGTAGCCGGCCAGGAGCTGGCACAGATACGCAGTATTTT.

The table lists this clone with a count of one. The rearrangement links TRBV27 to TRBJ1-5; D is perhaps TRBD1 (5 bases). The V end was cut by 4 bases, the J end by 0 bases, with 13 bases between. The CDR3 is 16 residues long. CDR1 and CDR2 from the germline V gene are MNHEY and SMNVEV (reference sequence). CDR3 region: CASSSTTGTSNQPQHF. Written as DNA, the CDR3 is TGTGCCAGCAGTTCTACTACCGGGACTAGCAATCAGCCCCAGCATTTT.

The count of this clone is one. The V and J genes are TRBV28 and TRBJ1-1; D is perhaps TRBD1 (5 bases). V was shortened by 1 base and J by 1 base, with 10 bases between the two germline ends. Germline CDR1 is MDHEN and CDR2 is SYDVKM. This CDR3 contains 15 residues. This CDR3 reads CASSLLAGGNTEAFF. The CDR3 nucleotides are TGTGCCAGCAGTTTATTGGCCGGGGGGAACACTGAAGCTTTCTTT. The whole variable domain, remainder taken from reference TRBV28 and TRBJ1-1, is DVKVTQSSRYLVKRTGEKVFLECVQDMDHENMFWYRQDPGLGLRLIYFSYDVKMKEKGDIPEGYSVSREKKERFSLILESASTNQTSMYLCASSLLAGGNTEAFFGQGTRLTVV.

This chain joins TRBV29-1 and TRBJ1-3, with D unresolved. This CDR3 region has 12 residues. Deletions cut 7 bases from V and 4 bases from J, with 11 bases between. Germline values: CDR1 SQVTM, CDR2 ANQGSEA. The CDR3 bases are TGCAGCGCCCAGCTGGGGGGAAACACCATATATTTT. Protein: CSAQLGGNTIYF.

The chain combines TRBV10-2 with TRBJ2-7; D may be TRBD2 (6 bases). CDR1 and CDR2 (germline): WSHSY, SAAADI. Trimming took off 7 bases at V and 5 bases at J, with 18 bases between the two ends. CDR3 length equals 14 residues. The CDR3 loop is CASTHVRDFNEQYF. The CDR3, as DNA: TGCGCCAGCACTCACGTACGGGACTTCAACGAGCAGTACTTC.

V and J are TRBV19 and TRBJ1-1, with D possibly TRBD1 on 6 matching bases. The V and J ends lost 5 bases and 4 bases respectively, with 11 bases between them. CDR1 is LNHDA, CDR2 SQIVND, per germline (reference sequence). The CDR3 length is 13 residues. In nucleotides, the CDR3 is TGTGCCAGTAGTGCACAGGGTTCCACTGAAGCTTTCTTT. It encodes CASSAQGSTEAFF.

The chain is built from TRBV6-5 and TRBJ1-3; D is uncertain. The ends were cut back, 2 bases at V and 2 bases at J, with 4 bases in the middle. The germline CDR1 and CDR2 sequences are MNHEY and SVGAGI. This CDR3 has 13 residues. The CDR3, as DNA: TGTGCCAGCAGTTACCGTACTGGAAACACCATATATTTT. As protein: CASSYRTGNTIYF.

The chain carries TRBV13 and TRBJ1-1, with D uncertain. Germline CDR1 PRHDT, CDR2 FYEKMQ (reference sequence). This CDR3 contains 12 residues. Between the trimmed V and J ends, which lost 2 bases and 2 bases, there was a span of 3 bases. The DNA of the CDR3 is TGTGCCAGCAGCTTAAGAAACACTGAAGCTTTCTTT. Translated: CASSLRNTEAFF.

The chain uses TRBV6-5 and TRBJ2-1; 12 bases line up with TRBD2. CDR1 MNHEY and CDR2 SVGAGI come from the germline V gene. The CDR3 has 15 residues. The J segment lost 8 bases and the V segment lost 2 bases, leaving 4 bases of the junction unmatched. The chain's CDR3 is CASSYRTSGVYEQFF. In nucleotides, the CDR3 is TGTGCCAGCAGTTACAGGACTAGCGGGGTTTATGAGCAGTTCTTC.

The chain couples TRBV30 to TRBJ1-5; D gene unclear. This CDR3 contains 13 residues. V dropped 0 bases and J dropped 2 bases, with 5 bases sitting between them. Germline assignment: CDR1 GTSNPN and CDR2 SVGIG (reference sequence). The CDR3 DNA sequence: TGTGCCTGGAGTGTACGAGGCAATCAGCCCCAGCATTTT. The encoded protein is CAWSVRGNQPQHF.

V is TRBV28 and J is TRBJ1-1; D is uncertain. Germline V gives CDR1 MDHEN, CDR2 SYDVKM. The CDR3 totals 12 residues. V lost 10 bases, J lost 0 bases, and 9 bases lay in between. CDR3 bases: TGTGCCATCGGACGGCTGAACACTGAAGCTTTCTTT. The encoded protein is CAIGRLNTEAFF.

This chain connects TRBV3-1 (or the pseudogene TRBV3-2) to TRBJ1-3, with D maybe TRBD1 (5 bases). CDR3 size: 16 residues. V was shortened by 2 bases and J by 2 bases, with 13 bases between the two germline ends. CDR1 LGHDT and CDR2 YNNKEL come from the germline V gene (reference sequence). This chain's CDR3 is CASSQWKGLTGNTIYF. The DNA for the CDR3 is TGTGCCAGCAGCCAATGGAAGGGGCTAACTGGAAACACCATATATTTT.

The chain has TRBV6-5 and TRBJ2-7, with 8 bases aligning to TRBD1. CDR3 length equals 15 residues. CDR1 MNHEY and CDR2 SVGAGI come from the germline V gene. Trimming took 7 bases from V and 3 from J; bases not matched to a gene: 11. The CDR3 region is CASNDAGTGFYEQYF. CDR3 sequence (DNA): TGTGCCAGCAACGATGCTGGGACAGGATTCTACGAGCAGTACTTC.

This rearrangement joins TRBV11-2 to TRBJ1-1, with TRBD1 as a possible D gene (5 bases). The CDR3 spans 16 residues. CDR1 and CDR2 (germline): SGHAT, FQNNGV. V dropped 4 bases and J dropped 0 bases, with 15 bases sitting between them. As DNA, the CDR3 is TGTGCCAGCAGCTCCCCTAAGGGGTTGGTGAACACTGAAGCTTTCTTT. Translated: CASSSPKGLVNTEAFF.

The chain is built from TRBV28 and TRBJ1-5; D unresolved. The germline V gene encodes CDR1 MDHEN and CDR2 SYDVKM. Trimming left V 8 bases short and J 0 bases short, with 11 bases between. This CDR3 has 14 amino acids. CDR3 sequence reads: CASLFPHSNQPQHF. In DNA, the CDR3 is TGTGCCAGCCTTTTCCCTCATAGCAATCAGCCCCAGCATTTT.

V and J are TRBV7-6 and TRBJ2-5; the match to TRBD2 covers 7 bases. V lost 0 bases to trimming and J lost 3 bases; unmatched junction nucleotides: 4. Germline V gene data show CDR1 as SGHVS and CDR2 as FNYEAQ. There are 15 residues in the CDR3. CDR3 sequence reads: CASSLAGGPEETQYF. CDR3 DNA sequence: TGTGCCAGCAGCTTAGCGGGAGGGCCGGAAGAGACCCAGTACTTC.

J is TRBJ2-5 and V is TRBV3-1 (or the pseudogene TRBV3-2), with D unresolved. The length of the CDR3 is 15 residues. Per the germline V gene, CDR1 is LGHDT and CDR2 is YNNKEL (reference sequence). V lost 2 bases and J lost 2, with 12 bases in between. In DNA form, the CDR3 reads TGTGCCAGCAGCCAACTGCAAAGCGTACAAGAGACCCAGTACTTC. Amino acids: CASSQLQSVQETQYF.

The CDR3 sequence is CASGPGRNTDTQYF. CDR3 bases: TGTGCTAGTGGACCGGGACGGAACACAGATACGCAGTATTTT. The genes are TRBV12-5 and TRBJ2-3; the D gene could be TRBD1 or TRBD2 (5 bases each). Looked up from germline, CDR1 is LGHNT and CDR2 is FRNRAP. Trimming pared 6 bases from V and 2 bases from J, leaving 12 bases between. The CDR3 is 14 amino acids.

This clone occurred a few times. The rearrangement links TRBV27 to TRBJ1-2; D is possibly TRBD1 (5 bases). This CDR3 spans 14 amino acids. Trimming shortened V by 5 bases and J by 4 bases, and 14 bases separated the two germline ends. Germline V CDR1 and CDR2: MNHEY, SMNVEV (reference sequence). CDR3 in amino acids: CASSTHRSSYGYTF. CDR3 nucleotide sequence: TGTGCCAGCAGTACCCACAGGAGTAGCTATGGCTACACCTTC.

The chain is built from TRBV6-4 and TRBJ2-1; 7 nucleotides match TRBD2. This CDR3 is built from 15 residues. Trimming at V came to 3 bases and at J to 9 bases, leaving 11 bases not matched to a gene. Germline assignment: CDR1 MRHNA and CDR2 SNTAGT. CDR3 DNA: TGTGCCAGCAGTGAAAGCTCGGGACTAATCCGTGAGCAGTTCTTC. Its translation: CASSESSGLIREQFF.